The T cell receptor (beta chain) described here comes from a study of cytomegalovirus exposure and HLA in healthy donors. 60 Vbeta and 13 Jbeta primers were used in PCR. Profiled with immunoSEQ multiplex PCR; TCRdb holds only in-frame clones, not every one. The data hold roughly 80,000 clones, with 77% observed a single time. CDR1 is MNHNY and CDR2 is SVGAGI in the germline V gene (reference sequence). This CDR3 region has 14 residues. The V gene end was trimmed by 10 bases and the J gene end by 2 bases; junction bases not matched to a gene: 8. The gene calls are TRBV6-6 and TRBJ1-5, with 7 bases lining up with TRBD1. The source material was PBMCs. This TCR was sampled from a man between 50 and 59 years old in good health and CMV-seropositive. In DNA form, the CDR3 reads TGTGCCATCAGGGGGGGGGATGGCAATCAGCCCCAGCATTTT. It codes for CAIRGGDGNQPQHF.